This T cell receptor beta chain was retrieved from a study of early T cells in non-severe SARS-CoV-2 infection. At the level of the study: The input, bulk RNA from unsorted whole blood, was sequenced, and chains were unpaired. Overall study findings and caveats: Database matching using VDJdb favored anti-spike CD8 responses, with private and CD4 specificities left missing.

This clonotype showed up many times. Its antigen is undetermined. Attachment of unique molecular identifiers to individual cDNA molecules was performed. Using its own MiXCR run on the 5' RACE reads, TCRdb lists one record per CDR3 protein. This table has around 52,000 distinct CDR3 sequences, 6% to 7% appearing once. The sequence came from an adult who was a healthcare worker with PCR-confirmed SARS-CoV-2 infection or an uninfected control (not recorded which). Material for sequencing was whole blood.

CDR3 sequence (DNA): TGTGCCACCAGCAGAGGAATGCAGGGAGAAGCTTTCTTT. Its translation is CATSRGMQGEAFF. The V gene is TRBV15, the J gene TRBJ1-1; a weak D match, TRBD1 (5 bases). The V gene lost 1 base and the J gene lost 8 bases, with 11 bases spanning the gap. Germline V gene lookup returns CDR1 LNHNV and CDR2 YYDKDF (reference sequence). The CDR3 totals 13 residues.